Presented here are 21 T cell receptor beta chains from one specimen sequenced in a study of OX40 agonist ivuxolimab in advanced cancers. Assay: immunoSEQ multiplex PCR; the TCRdb copy retains only in-frame clones and omits some. The top ten clones hold 0.61% of a sample with 73,000 or so clones, 70% to 90% of them seen once. Sequenced material: CD4+ or CD8+ T cells sorted from blood, taken in a trial of the OX40 agonist ivuxolimab. These receptors all come from an adult with an advanced solid tumor such as melanoma, head and neck, liver or kidney cancer.

CDR3 loop: CASSSGRSSLPSSSPLHF. CDR3 coding DNA: TGTGCCAGCAGCTCAGGACGGTCCTCACTACCCTCAAGTTCACCCCTCCACTTT. This sequence joins TRBV7-2 and TRBJ1-6; no definite D call. This CDR3 region has 18 residues. Looked up from germline, CDR1 is SGHTA and CDR2 is FQGNSA. V was cut by 4 bases and J by 9 bases, with 25 bases left in between. Using reference TRBV7-2 and TRBJ1-6 for the parts outside the CDR3, the full variable domain is GAGVSQSPSNKVTEKGKDVELRCDPISGHTALYWYRQSLGQGLEFLIYFQGNSAPDKSGLPSDRFSAERTGGSVSTLTIQRTQQEDSAVYLCASSSGRSSLPSSSPLHFGNGTRLTVT.

V gene TRBV19 combines with J gene TRBJ1-6; D remains ambiguous. Trimming pared 2 bases from V and 9 bases from J, leaving 11 bases between. Germline CDR1 and CDR2: LNHDA and SQIVND (reference sequence). There are 14 residues in the CDR3. The CDR3 region has the DNA TGTGCCAGTAGTATAATGGTTCGAGGTTCACCCCTCCACTTT. Amino acid sequence: CASSIMVRGSPLHF.

The table lists this clone with a few counts. This sequence joins TRBV20-1 and TRBJ2-5; D unresolved. CDR3 size: 11 residues. Germline lookup yields CDR1 DFQATT and CDR2 SNEGSKA (reference sequence). Trimming cost V 4 bases and J 5 bases, with 8 bases left between them. DNA for the CDR3: TGCAGTGCTACTTCGGCTGAGACCCAGTACTTC. Protein: CSATSAETQYF.

The chain employs TRBV7-6 and TRBJ1-6; D is unclear. The CDR3 runs to 14 residues. CDR1 and CDR2 (germline): SGHVS, FNYEAQ. Trimming stripped 0 bases from V and 10 bases from J, with 10 bases between. In DNA, the CDR3 is TGTGCCAGCAGCTTAGCCGGGCGGTGGTCACCCCTCCACTTT. It is translated as CASSLAGRWSPLHF. The whole variable domain, remainder taken from reference TRBV7-6 and TRBJ1-6, is GAGVSQSPRYKVTKRGQDVALRCDPISGHVSLYWYRQALGQGPEFLTYFNYEAQQDKSGLPNDRFSAERPEGSISTLTIQRTEQRDSAMYRCASSLAGRWSPLHFGNGTRLTVT.

Here the CDR3 reads CASSLGGIWGSGANVLTF. The CDR3 coding sequence is TGTGCCAGCAGCTTAGGGGGGATATGGGGCTCTGGGGCCAACGTCCTGACTTTC. The V gene is TRBV7-6, the J gene TRBJ2-6; D is tentatively TRBD1 or TRBD2 (5 bases each). The CDR3 contains 18 residues. The germline CDR1 and CDR2 sequences are SGHVS and FNYEAQ. V was trimmed by 1 base and J by 0 bases, leaving 13 bases between them.

The chain carries TRBV18 and TRBJ2-7; either TRBD1 or TRBD2 may supply D (5 bases each). CDR1 and CDR2 (germline): KGHSH, LQKENI. V was cut by 1 base and J by 5 bases, with 12 bases left in between. The CDR3 has 14 amino acids. CDR3 region: CASSPLGLGDEQYF. CDR3 bases: TGTGCCAGCTCACCACTCGGTCTGGGGGACGAGCAGTACTTC.

The chain links TRBV5-1 to TRBJ2-1, with 8 bases lining up with TRBD2. CDR1 SGHRS and CDR2 YFSETQ come from the germline V gene. Unmatched junction bases numbered 14, after V lost 7 bases and J lost 8 bases. This CDR3 comprises 15 residues. CDR3 protein: CASGLLGGAEDEQFF. Written as DNA, the CDR3 is TGCGCCAGCGGTTTACTCGGGGGGGCCGAGGATGAGCAGTTCTTC.

A remark on this clone: Other DNA sequences of this sample code for an identical CDR3. The CDR3 region is CASSSTDTGELFF. In DNA, the CDR3 is TGTGCCAGCTCTAGCACGGACACCGGGGAGCTGTTTTTT. The genes are TRBV7-2 and TRBJ2-2, with D possibly being TRBD2 (5 bases). The CDR3 loop spans 13 amino acids. The germline V and J ends were trimmed by 8 bases and 3 bases, with 10 bases remaining between them. Looked up from germline, CDR1 is SGHTA and CDR2 is FQGNSA.

The J gene is TRBJ1-1, the V gene TRBV2; no definite D call. Per germline, CDR1 SNHLY and CDR2 FYNNEI. V was pared by 5 bases and J by 1 base, with 11 bases between. The CDR3 is 14 residues long. The CDR3 here is CASSPSWGNTEAFF. The CDR3 DNA sequence: TGTGCCAGCAGTCCGTCGTGGGGGAACACTGAAGCTTTCTTT.

This chain connects TRBV11-2 to TRBJ1-1, with D hard to call. The CDR3 runs to 12 residues. V was trimmed by 5 bases and J by 10 bases, leaving 14 bases between them. The germline gives CDR1 SGHAT, CDR2 FQNNGV. Here the CDR3 reads CASSLGPQVAFF. The CDR3 DNA sequence: TGTGCCAGCAGCCTCGGACCTCAGGTAGCTTTCTTT.

The chain couples TRBV19 to TRBJ1-2, with no clear D. CDR1 is LNHDA and CDR2 is SQIVND in the germline V gene (reference sequence). Trimming shortened V by 10 bases and J by 2 bases, and 11 bases separated the two germline ends. The CDR3 extends over 12 amino acids. CDR3 in DNA: TGTGCCACTTCTGCAAGGAACTATGGCTACACCTTC. Translated: CATSARNYGYTF.

The V call is TRBV29-1, the J call TRBJ2-3; 9 nucleotides agree with TRBD2. Trimming at V came to 3 bases and at J to 8 bases, leaving 9 bases not matched to a gene. The germline V gene encodes CDR1 SQVTM and CDR2 ANQGSEA. This CDR3 contains 14 residues. The CDR3 bases are TGCAGCGTTGATCGGCTAGCGGGGAGAGGTACGCAGTATTTT. Its protein is CSVDRLAGRGTQYF.

V is TRBV29-1 and J is TRBJ1-2; the match to TRBD1 covers 10 bases. V lost 6 bases to trimming and J lost 2 bases; unmatched junction nucleotides: 6. Germline CDR1 reads SQVTM; CDR2 reads ANQGSEA. This CDR3 is built from 14 residues. The CDR3 loop reads CSVVTGGFNYGYTF. For the CDR3, the DNA is TGCAGCGTAGTGACAGGGGGCTTCAACTATGGCTACACCTTC. Using reference TRBV29-1 and TRBJ1-2 for the parts outside the CDR3, the full variable domain is SAVISQKPSRDICQRGTSLTIQCQVDSQVTMMFWYRQQPGQSLTLIATANQGSEATYESGFVIDKFPISRPNLTFSTLTVSNMSPEDSSIYLCSVVTGGFNYGYTFGSGTRLTVV.

The rearrangement uses TRBV18 and TRBJ2-7, with TRBD2 identical over 10 bases. The CDR3 loop spans 14 amino acids. Trimming took 3 bases from V and 3 from J; bases not matched to a gene: 2. From germline, CDR1 is KGHSH and CDR2 LQKENI. DNA for the CDR3: TGTGCCAGCTCACCGAGCGGGGGGGGCTACGAGCAGTACTTC. It specifies CASSPSGGGYEQYF.

This sequence joins TRBV6-5 and TRBJ1-2; possible D gene TRBD1, 6 bases. Germline V gene sequence: CDR1 MNHEY, CDR2 SVGAGI. The CDR3 sequence is 12 residues long. V was shortened by 6 bases and J by 6 bases, with 11 bases between the two germline ends. The CDR3 nucleotides are TGTGCCAGCAGAACCCGGACAGATGGCTACACCTTC. Protein sequence: CASRTRTDGYTF.

The chain employs TRBV27 and TRBJ1-2, with 10 bases fitting TRBD1. The CDR3 totals 15 residues. V lost 5 bases, J lost 0 bases, and 3 bases stayed unmatched. The germline gives CDR1 MNHEY, CDR2 SMNVEV (reference sequence). The CDR3 DNA follows: TGTGCCAGCAGTCTGGGACAGGGGACTAACTATGGCTACACCTTC. Translated: CASSLGQGTNYGYTF.

This chain uses TRBV11-2 with TRBJ1-1; 8 bases are shared with TRBD1. The CDR3 is made up of 13 amino acids. Germline CDR1 and CDR2: SGHAT and FQNNGV. V lost 1 base, J lost 8 bases, and 3 bases stayed unmatched. Written as DNA, the CDR3 is TGTGCCAGCAGCTTAGGGACAGGGTTAGAAGCTTTCTTT. Translation gives CASSLGTGLEAFF.

This clone was detected only a few times. This chain joins TRBV25-1 and TRBJ2-3; either TRBD1 or TRBD2 may fit D (5 bases each). CDR1 MGHDK and CDR2 SYGVNS come from the germline V gene. V lost 3 bases and J lost 4, with 11 bases in between. The CDR3 covers 14 residues. The DNA for the CDR3 is TGTGCCAGCAGTGATGGGTTGGGGGCAGATACGCAGTATTTT. Amino acid sequence: CASSDGLGADTQYF.

The V and J genes are TRBV19 and TRBJ2-7; TRBD1 agrees at 7 bases. CDR1 LNHDA and CDR2 SQIVND come from the germline V gene (reference sequence). V trimming: 0 bases; J trimming: 3 bases; junction bases outside the gene matches: 8. This CDR3 is built from 16 residues. The CDR3 DNA is TGTGCCAGTAGTATAGATCCGGGACAGAGGTTCTACGAGCAGTACTTC. This translates into CASSIDPGQRFYEQYF. The whole variable domain, remainder taken from reference TRBV19 and TRBJ2-7, is DGGITQSPKYLFRKEGQNVTLSCEQNLNHDAMYWYRQDPGQGLRLIYYSQIVNDFQKGDIAEGYSVSREKKESFPLTVTSAQKNPTAFYLCASSIDPGQRFYEQYFGPGTRLTVT.

The genes are TRBV18 and TRBJ2-7, with D uncertain. Trimming left V 4 bases short and J 8 bases short, with 15 bases between. CDR1 KGHSH and CDR2 LQKENI come from the germline V gene. The CDR3 loop spans 13 amino acids. Here the CDR3 reads CASSRDHGFQQYF. The CDR3, as DNA: TGTGCCAGCTCACGCGACCACGGGTTCCAGCAGTACTTC.

The chain joins TRBV7-9 to TRBJ2-7; D is possibly TRBD1 (5 bases). Trimming cost V 0 bases and J 5 bases, with 5 bases left between them. The CDR3 length is 12 residues. Germline CDR1 SEHNR, CDR2 FQNEAQ (reference sequence). In nucleotides, the CDR3 is TGTGCCAGCAGCTTAGCCAGGGACGAGCAGTACTTC. Its protein is CASSLARDEQYF.